These T cell receptor beta chains were read from a single sample in a study of radiation and T cells in renal cell carcinoma. Produced via immunoSEQ multiplex PCR; TCRdb's table is partial and in-frame only. This sample carries tens of thousands of clones, 80% of them seen once, and the ten largest clones take 25% to 35%. The sample here was blood, taken from a patient whose treatment included radiotherapy and nephrectomy. The receptors were sampled from a woman between 65 and 79 years old with renal cell carcinoma. Each CDR3 is given with its conserved first and last residue. A D gene is named only where the DNA matches it firmly. The size field is filled for only some rows; it gives once, few, many or a size class.

TRBV10-3,TRBJ1-3,.,.,CAISPGDLSGNTIYF,TGTGCCATCTCCCCAGGGGACCTCTCTGGAAACACCATATATTTT
TRBV19,TRBJ1-4,TRBD1,.,CASSPDRGGEKLFF,TGTGCCAGTAGTCCCGACAGGGGAGGTGAAAAACTGTTTTTT
TRBV5-1,TRBJ2-7,TRBD2,.,CASSSGLAGRGEQYF,TGCGCCAGCAGCTCTGGACTAGCGGGAAGAGGCGAGCAGTACTTC
TRBV2,TRBJ2-4,.,.,CASIGGQGAKNIQYF,TGTGCCAGCATCGGGGGGCAGGGAGCCAAAAACATTCAGTACTTC
TRBV7-9,TRBJ1-4,TRBD1,.,CASSLWTGGRTNEKLFF,TGTGCCAGCAGCTTATGGACAGGGGGAAGAACTAATGAAAAACTGTTTTTT
TRBV4-1,TRBJ2-5,.,.,CASSPGERIQETQYF,TGCGCCAGCAGCCCGGGGGAGCGGATACAAGAGACCCAGTACTTC
TRBV7-9,TRBJ1-3,.,.,CASSSAFVSGNTIYF,TGTGCCAGCAGCTCCGCGTTCGTCTCTGGAAACACCATATATTTT
TRBV5-4,TRBJ1-2,.,.,CASSFTANYGYTF,TGTGCCAGCAGCTTTACGGCTAACTATGGCTACACCTTC
TRBV11-3,TRBJ2-7,TRBD1,.,CASSSGTGGSYEQYF,TGTGCCAGCAGCTCGGGAACAGGGGGGTCCTACGAGCAGTACTTC
TRBV10-3,TRBJ2-1,.,.,CAISVSSGDNEQFF,TGTGCCATCAGTGTTTCCAGCGGAGACAATGAGCAGTTCTTC
TRBV6-5,TRBJ1-5,.,.,CASSYGGYQPQHF,TGTGCCAGCAGTTACGGCGGTTATCAGCCCCAGCATTTT
TRBV6-4,TRBJ2-3,.,.,CASSDRGLTDTQYF,TGTGCCAGCAGTGATAGGGGTCTGACAGATACGCAGTATTTT
TRBV2,TRBJ2-5,TRBD2,.,CASREGRLAGETQYF,TGTGCCAGCAGGGAGGGGCGACTAGCGGGAGAGACCCAGTACTTC
TRBV7-8,TRBJ1-5,TRBD1,.,CASSLDTGVRPQHF,TGTGCCAGCAGCTTAGACACAGGGGTGCGGCCCCAGCATTTT
TRBV18,TRBJ2-7,.,.,CASSPFGGTGEQYF,TGTGCCAGCTCACCCTTCGGAGGGACGGGCGAGCAGTACTTC
TRBV19,TRBJ2-7,.,.,CASSNVGDSYEQYF,TGTGCCAGTAGTAACGTCGGGGACTCCTACGAGCAGTACTTC
TRBV27,TRBJ1-5,.,.,CASSFPPHLSAFWNGNQPQHF,TGTGCCAGCAGTTTTCCCCCTCACCTTAGCGCTTTTTGGAATGGCAATCAGCCCCAGCATTTT
TRBV19,TRBJ1-5,TRBD1,once,CASQTGNSNQPQHF,TGTGCCAGCCAGACAGGGAACAGCAATCAGCCCCAGCATTTT
TRBV18,TRBJ1-5,.,.,CASSQNRDSNQPQHF,TGTGCCAGCTCACAAAACAGGGATAGCAATCAGCCCCAGCATTTT
TRBV29-1,TRBJ1-1,.,few,CSVDRVNTEAFF,TGCAGCGTTGACCGAGTGAACACTGAAGCTTTCTTT
TRBV11-2,TRBJ1-3,.,.,CASSPPRLAGEGNTIYF,TGTGCCAGCAGCCCACCCCGATTGGCAGGAGAAGGAAACACCATATATTTT
TRBV5-1,TRBJ2-2,TRBD1,once,CASSYRQGGTGELFF,TGCGCCAGCAGCTACAGACAGGGCGGCACCGGGGAGCTGTTTTTT
TRBV2,TRBJ2-2,.,.,CASSEVRNTGELFF,TGTGCCAGCAGTGAAGTCAGAAACACCGGGGAGCTGTTTTTT
TRBV6-1,TRBJ1-3,.,.,CASRGDSGNTIYF,TGTGCCAGCAGAGGCGACTCTGGAAACACCATATATTTT
TRBV5-1,TRBJ2-7,TRBD2,.,CASSPETSAYEQYF,TGCGCCAGCAGCCCGGAGACTAGCGCCTACGAGCAGTACTTC
TRBV11-3,TRBJ2-1,TRBD2,.,CASSYGTRNNEQFF,TGTGCCAGCAGCTACGGGACTAGGAACAATGAGCAGTTCTTC
TRBV9,TRBJ2-2,TRBD2,.,CASSGGGPNTGELFF,TGTGCCAGCAGTGGCGGGGGGCCGAACACCGGGGAGCTGTTTTTT
TRBV4-1,TRBJ1-2,.,.,CASSQEQGPYGYTF,TGCGCCAGCAGCCAAGAGCAGGGGCCCTATGGCTACACCTTC
TRBV2,TRBJ2-2,.,.,CASSVRPGGNTGELFF,TGTGCCAGCAGTGTGAGGCCGGGGGGCAACACCGGGGAGCTGTTTTTT
TRBV7-8,TRBJ2-3,.,.,CASSLERTSDTQYF,TGTGCCAGCAGCTTAGAGCGGACCTCAGATACGCAGTATTTT
TRBV6-5,TRBJ1-2,.,.,CASSYGGHLPGYTF,TGTGCCAGCAGTTACGGGGGACACCTCCCGGGCTACACCTTC